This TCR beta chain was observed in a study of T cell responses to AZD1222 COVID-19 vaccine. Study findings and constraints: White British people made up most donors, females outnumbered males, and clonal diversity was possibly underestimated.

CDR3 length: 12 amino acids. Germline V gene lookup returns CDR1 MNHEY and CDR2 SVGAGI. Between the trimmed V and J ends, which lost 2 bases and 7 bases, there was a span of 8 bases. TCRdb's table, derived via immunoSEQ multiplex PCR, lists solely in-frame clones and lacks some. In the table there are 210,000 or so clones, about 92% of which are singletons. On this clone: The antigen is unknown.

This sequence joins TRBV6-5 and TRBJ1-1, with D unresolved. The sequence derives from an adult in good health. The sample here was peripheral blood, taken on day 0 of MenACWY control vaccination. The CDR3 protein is CASSYGFGEAFF. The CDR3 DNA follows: TGTGCCAGCAGTTACGGGTTCGGTGAAGCTTTCTTT.